The rows below give T cell receptor beta chains drawn from one sample of a study of T-cell reconstitution after alpha-beta-depleted transplantation in children. One entry per CDR3 protein results from TCRdb running MiXCR on the PCR reads. The sample has some 200,000 distinct CDR3 sequences, roughly 9% seen once. The sample consisted of PBMCs from the stem cell graft donor, taken from the stem cell graft. The receptor source for this set is a human donor who donated a stem cell graft to a child with acute lymphoblastic leukemia. Both conserved end residues are part of each CDR3. A D gene is named only where the DNA matches it firmly. Only part of the rows carry a size: once, few, many, or a class if the clone is expanded.

V gene: TRBV10-3
D gene: NA
J gene: TRBJ1-1
clone size: many
CDR3 protein: CAITRDTEAFF
CDR3 DNA: TGTGCCATTACCAGGGATACTGAAGCTTTCTTT

V gene: TRBV12-3/TRBV12-4
D gene: NA
J gene: TRBJ2-7
clone size: many
CDR3 protein: CASSFEGGGTEQYF
CDR3 DNA: TGTGCCAGCAGTTTCGAGGGCGGAGGTACCGAGCAGTACTTC

V gene: TRBV11-2
D gene: NA
J gene: TRBJ1-4
clone size: NA
CDR3 protein: CASSLRQSQVTNEKLFF
CDR3 DNA: TGTGCCAGCAGCTTAAGACAGAGCCAGGTCACTAATGAAAAACTGTTTTTT

V gene: TRBV7-2
D gene: NA
J gene: TRBJ2-2
clone size: NA
CDR3 protein: CASSPQGAGAVGELFF
CDR3 DNA: TGTGCCAGCAGCCCTCAAGGGGCAGGGGCAGTCGGGGAGCTGTTTTTT

V gene: TRBV20-1
D gene: NA
J gene: TRBJ1-6
clone size: NA
CDR3 protein: CSADPAGENSPLHF
CDR3 DNA: TGCAGTGCTGACCCCGCAGGGGAGAATTCACCCCTCCACTTT

V gene: TRBV6-2/TRBV6-3
D gene: NA
J gene: TRBJ1-1
clone size: few
CDR3 protein: CASSFWGEATEAFF
CDR3 DNA: TGTGCCAGCAGTTTTTGGGGGGAGGCCACTGAAGCTTTCTTT

V gene: TRBV18
D gene: TRBD2
J gene: TRBJ2-3
clone size: few
CDR3 protein: CASSLRGGDTQYF
CDR3 DNA: TGTGCCAGCTCACTACGGGGGGGAGATACGCAGTATTTT

V gene: TRBV3-1
D gene: NA
J gene: TRBJ2-3
clone size: many
CDR3 protein: CASSQRDGFTDTQYF
CDR3 DNA: TGTGCCAGCAGCCAACGTGACGGGTTCACAGATACGCAGTATTTT

V gene: TRBV10-3
D gene: TRBD2
J gene: TRBJ2-1
clone size: NA
CDR3 protein: CAISPGLANEQFF
CDR3 DNA: TGTGCCATCAGCCCGGGACTAGCAAATGAGCAGTTCTTC

V gene: TRBV20-1
D gene: TRBD1
J gene: TRBJ2-3
clone size: many
CDR3 protein: CSANRQGTSTDTQYF
CDR3 DNA: TGCAGTGCTAATCGACAGGGTACATCCACAGATACGCAGTATTTT

V gene: TRBV5-1
D gene: TRBD1
J gene: TRBJ1-2
clone size: many
CDR3 protein: CASSPQPGQGIGYGYTF
CDR3 DNA: TGCGCCAGCAGCCCACAACCGGGACAGGGAATTGGCTATGGCTACACCTTC

V gene: TRBV5-4
D gene: NA
J gene: TRBJ2-3
clone size: NA
CDR3 protein: CASSYTLETAGQYF
CDR3 DNA: TGTGCCAGCAGCTATACACTAGAAACTGCCGGGCAGTATTTT

V gene: TRBV12-3/TRBV12-4
D gene: TRBD1
J gene: TRBJ1-2
clone size: NA
CDR3 protein: CASSSQGDYGYTF
CDR3 DNA: TGTGCCAGCAGTTCCCAGGGGGACTATGGCTACACCTTC

V gene: TRBV7-9
D gene: NA
J gene: TRBJ2-7
clone size: few
CDR3 protein: CASSFRDGYSYEQYF
CDR3 DNA: TGTGCCAGCAGCTTCCGGGACGGTTACTCCTACGAGCAGTACTTC

V gene: TRBV20-1
D gene: TRBD1
J gene: TRBJ2-3
clone size: many
CDR3 protein: CSARPRGTDTQYF
CDR3 DNA: TGCAGTGCCCGACCCAGGGGGACAGATACGCAGTATTTT

V gene: TRBV12-3/TRBV12-4
D gene: NA
J gene: TRBJ2-3
clone size: few
CDR3 protein: CASSSQNTQYF
CDR3 DNA: TGTGCCAGCAGTTCTCAGAATACGCAGTATTTT

V gene: TRBV12-3/TRBV12-4
D gene: TRBD1
J gene: TRBJ1-2
clone size: NA
CDR3 protein: CASISGTANYGYTF
CDR3 DNA: TGTGCCAGCATTTCCGGGACAGCTAACTATGGCTACACCTTC

V gene: TRBV6-1
D gene: NA
J gene: TRBJ1-1
clone size: many
CDR3 protein: CASSAVRVNTEAFF
CDR3 DNA: TGTGCCAGCAGCGCCGTAAGGGTGAACACTGAAGCTTTCTTT

V gene: TRBV30
D gene: NA
J gene: TRBJ2-5
clone size: NA
CDR3 protein: CAWSPMSETQYF
CDR3 DNA: TGTGCCTGGAGTCCTATGAGCGAGACCCAGTACTTC

V gene: TRBV7-2
D gene: TRBD1
J gene: TRBJ2-2
clone size: many
CDR3 protein: CASSRQGANTGELFF
CDR3 DNA: TGTGCCAGCAGCCGACAGGGGGCGAACACCGGGGAGCTGTTTTTT

V gene: TRBV5-1
D gene: TRBD1
J gene: TRBJ1-1
clone size: NA
CDR3 protein: CASSPRTGGVGGTEAFF
CDR3 DNA: TGCGCCAGCAGCCCAAGGACAGGAGGGGTGGGAGGGACTGAAGCTTTCTTT

V gene: TRBV6-4
D gene: NA
J gene: TRBJ2-1
clone size: NA
CDR3 protein: CASSDSSADYNEQFF
CDR3 DNA: TGTGCCAGCAGTGACTCGAGTGCAGACTACAATGAGCAGTTCTTC

V gene: TRBV5-5
D gene: NA
J gene: TRBJ2-2
clone size: many
CDR3 protein: CASSLSAGPAPGELFF
CDR3 DNA: TGTGCCAGCAGCTTGTCTGCGGGGCCCGCCCCGGGGGAGCTGTTTTTT

V gene: TRBV7-9
D gene: NA
J gene: TRBJ1-1
clone size: few
CDR3 protein: CASTRTVEAFF
CDR3 DNA: TGTGCCAGCACCCGGACAGTTGAAGCTTTCTTT

V gene: TRBV6-1
D gene: NA
J gene: TRBJ2-7
clone size: few
CDR3 protein: CASSPRGGTLSYEQYF
CDR3 DNA: TGTGCCAGCAGTCCACGAGGGGGGACCCTCTCCTACGAGCAGTACTTC

V gene: TRBV18
D gene: TRBD2
J gene: TRBJ2-7
clone size: few
CDR3 protein: CASSPPTSGGIYEQYF
CDR3 DNA: TGTGCCAGCTCACCACCGACTAGCGGGGGGATCTACGAGCAGTACTTC